Listed below are T cell receptor beta chains from one sample, sequenced in a study of early T cells in non-severe SARS-CoV-2 infection. Using its own MiXCR run on the 5' RACE reads, TCRdb lists one record per CDR3 protein. The table includes around 64,000 distinct CDR3 sequences, 12% detected once. Sequencing was performed on whole blood. The receptor source for this set is an adult who was a healthcare worker with PCR-confirmed SARS-CoV-2 infection or an uninfected control (not recorded which). CDR3s include the opening cysteine and the closing phenylalanine or tryptophan. The order of the fields is V gene, clone size, J gene, D gene, CDR3 protein, CDR3 DNA. A D gene is named only where the DNA matches it firmly. Some rows have no size entry. The others give once, few or many, or a class for an expanded clone.

TRBV4-3	NA	TRBJ1-3	NA	CASSQSEGNTIYF	TGCGCCAGCAGCCAATCCGAGGGAAACACCATATATTTT
TRBV25-1	NA	TRBJ2-1	NA	CASSEYGETYNEQFF	TGTGCCAGCAGTGAATATGGCGAAACCTACAATGAGCAGTTCTTC
TRBV12-3/TRBV12-4	few	TRBJ2-7	TRBD1	CASRRGQGATYEQYF	TGTGCCAGCAGGAGGGGACAGGGGGCAACCTACGAGCAGTACTTC
TRBV29-1	few	TRBJ2-7	TRBD1	CSALGLQGKTYEQYF	TGCAGCGCCCTCGGCTTACAGGGGAAGACCTACGAGCAGTACTTC
TRBV5-1	NA	TRBJ2-7	NA	CASSPGQAAYEQYF	TGCGCCAGCAGCCCGGGGCAGGCCGCCTACGAGCAGTACTTC
TRBV12-3/TRBV12-4	NA	TRBJ2-3	TRBD1	CASSYITGDTDTQYF	TGTGCCAGCAGCTATATTACAGGGGACACAGATACGCAGTATTTT
TRBV4-2	few	TRBJ1-1	NA	CASSQDPARSYSEAFF	TGTGCCAGCAGCCAAGATCCGGCCCGCTCGTATTCTGAAGCTTTCTTT
TRBV14	few	TRBJ2-3	NA	CASSPPMAADTQYF	TGTGCCAGCAGCCCGCCTATGGCGGCAGATACGCAGTATTTT
TRBV6-1	many	TRBJ1-5	NA	CASTERTNQPQHF	TGTGCCAGCACAGAGAGGACGAATCAGCCCCAGCATTTT
TRBV7-2	many	TRBJ2-3	NA	CASSPSVTDTQYF	TGTGCCAGCAGCCCCTCGGTCACAGATACGCAGTATTTT